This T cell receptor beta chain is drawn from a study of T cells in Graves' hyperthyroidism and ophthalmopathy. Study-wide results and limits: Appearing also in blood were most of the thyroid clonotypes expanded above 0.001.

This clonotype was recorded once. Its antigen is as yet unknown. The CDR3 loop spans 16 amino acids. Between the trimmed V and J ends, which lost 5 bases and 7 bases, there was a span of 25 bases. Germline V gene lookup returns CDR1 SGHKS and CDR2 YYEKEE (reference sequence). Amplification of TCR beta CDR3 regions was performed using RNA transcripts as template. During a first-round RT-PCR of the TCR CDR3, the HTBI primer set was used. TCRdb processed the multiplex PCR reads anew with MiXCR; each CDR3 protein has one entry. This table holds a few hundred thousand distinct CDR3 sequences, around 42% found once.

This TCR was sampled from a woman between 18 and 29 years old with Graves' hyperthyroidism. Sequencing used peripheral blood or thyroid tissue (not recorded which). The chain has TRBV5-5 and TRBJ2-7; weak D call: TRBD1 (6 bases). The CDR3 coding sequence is TGTGCCAGCAGACAAGGGGGAACGGGAATCCACAATGAGCAGTACTTC. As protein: CASRQGGTGIHNEQYF. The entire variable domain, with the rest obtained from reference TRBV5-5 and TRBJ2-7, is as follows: DAGVTQSPTHLIKTRGQQVTLRCSPISGHKSVSWYQQVLGQGPQFIFQYYEKEERGRGNFPDRFSARQFPNYSSELNVNALLLGDSALYLCASRQGGTGIHNEQYFGPGTRLTVT.